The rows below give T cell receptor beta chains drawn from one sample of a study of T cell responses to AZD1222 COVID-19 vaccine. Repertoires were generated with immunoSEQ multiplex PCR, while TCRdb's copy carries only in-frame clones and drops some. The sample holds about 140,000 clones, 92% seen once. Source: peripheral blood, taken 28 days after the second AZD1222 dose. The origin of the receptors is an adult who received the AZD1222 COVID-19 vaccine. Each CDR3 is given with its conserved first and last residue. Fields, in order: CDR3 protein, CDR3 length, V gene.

CASSWGTGNTIYF 13 TRBV5-5
CAWSVGRGEQYF 12 TRBV30
CASSRQSPYEQYF 13 TRBV6-6
CASGSGHYEQYF 12 TRBV6-6
CAISGTGTDTQYF 13 TRBV10-3
CAWMTGVNEKLFF 13 TRBV30
CASRPLSNEKLFF 13 TRBV4-1
CATRGNNNSPLHF 13 TRBV10-3
CASSLGRLAGGQGEQFF 17 TRBV7-3
CASSQRDRYTEAFF 14 TRBV4-2
CASSKGGSNTEAFF 14 TRBV19
CASSRDRERRHF 12 TRBV7-9
CASSQGTIPFVVWSSGANVLTF 22 TRBV23-1
CSVEGTGGFYGYTF 14 TRBV29-1
CASSPPGLPGYEQYF 15 TRBV19
CASSQESRGQPQHF 14 TRBV4-1
CASSPQQGLSNEKLFF 16 TRBV18
CATSPDRGTYYEQYF 15 TRBV15
CASSRVGSTNEKLFF 15 TRBV2
CASSQRQGSIGYTF 14 TRBV7-2